This T cell receptor (beta chain) was recorded in a study of control samples from healthy donors and cancer patients. Sequencing used immunoSEQ multiplex PCR; TCRdb keeps in-frame clones, though not all of them. The profile shows just under 75,000 clones, about 90% of them singletons. V was shortened by 6 bases and J by 3 bases, with 14 bases between the two germline ends. In germline, CDR1 is MDHEN, CDR2 SYDVKM. This CDR3 contains 14 residues. The chain carries TRBV28 and TRBJ1-2; a weak D match, TRBD1 (5 bases). The source is a woman in her forties or fifties in good health. The material sequenced was blood. CDR3 sequence reads: CASRRSGGDYGYTF. As DNA, the CDR3 is TGTGCCAGCAGGCGGAGTGGAGGGGACTATGGCTACACCTTC.